The 12 T cell receptor beta chains reported below all come from one sample, sequenced in a study of cytomegalovirus exposure and HLA in healthy donors. 13 Jbeta primers and 60 Vbeta primers were used for the PCR. TCRdb keeps only in-frame clones here, not all; method: immunoSEQ multiplex PCR. This repertoire includes about 110,000 clones. The material sequenced was PBMCs. The receptors were sampled from a man younger than 30 in good health and CMV-seronegative.

The rearrangement joins TRBV6-6 to TRBJ2-1; maybe TRBD1 (6 bases). The CDR3 is 13 amino acids. V lost 8 bases and J 3 bases, leaving 11 bases between the germline ends. Germline loops: CDR1 MNHNY, CDR2 SVGAGI (reference sequence). CDR3 in DNA: TGTGCCAGCGGAAACAGGGTCTACAATGAGCAGTTCTTC. This sequence encodes CASGNRVYNEQFF.

The chain is built from TRBV27 and TRBJ1-2; the match to TRBD1 covers 9 bases. Looked up from germline, CDR1 is MNHEY and CDR2 is SMNVEV (reference sequence). This CDR3 has 13 residues. Trimming removed 6 bases from V and 4 bases from J; junction bases left unmatched: 3. CDR3 bases: TGTGCCAGCAGGGGACAGGGTCTCTATGGCTACACCTTC. It is translated as CASRGQGLYGYTF.

The chain combines TRBV9 with TRBJ1-3; 10 bases are shared with TRBD1. Germline V gives CDR1 SGDLS, CDR2 YYNGEE. This CDR3 is built from 17 residues. The junction had 8 bases not matched to a gene; V was cut back by 3 bases and J by 2 bases. CDR3 amino acids: CASSAGTGDGAGNTIYF. CDR3 sequence (DNA): TGTGCCAGCAGCGCCGGGACAGGGGACGGAGCTGGAAACACCATATATTTT.

V gene TRBV7-2 combines with J gene TRBJ2-5, with 9 bases fitting TRBD2. The end of the DNA is better explained by TRBJ2-7, so the J call may be wrong. The CDR3 totals 14 residues. Germline V gene sequence: CDR1 SGHTA, CDR2 FQGNSA. CDR3 sequence (DNA): TGTGCCAGCAGCTGGGGGACTAGCTTCTACGAGCAGTACTTC. Encoded protein: CASSWGTSFYEQYF.

The chain employs TRBV7-9 and TRBJ1-3; no reliable D call. Looked up from germline, CDR1 is SEHNR and CDR2 is FQNEAQ (reference sequence). The CDR3 consists of 14 residues. Trimming took off 0 bases at V and 3 bases at J, with 6 bases between the two ends. CDR3 sequence reads: CASSLAGSGNTIYF. Here the CDR3 DNA reads TGTGCCAGCAGCTTAGCAGGGAGTGGAAACACCATATATTTT.

The J gene is TRBJ1-5, the V gene TRBV10-3; a possible D gene is TRBD1 (5 bases). From germline, CDR1 is ENHRY and CDR2 SYGVKD. This CDR3 contains 13 residues. The germline V and J ends were trimmed by 3 bases and 7 bases, with 10 bases remaining between them. CDR3 sequence: CAISEDRVQPQHF. The CDR3 DNA reads TGTGCCATCAGTGAAGACAGAGTCCAGCCCCAGCATTTT.

The gene calls are TRBV7-3 and TRBJ1-3; no clear D. The CDR3 totals 17 residues. The germline V and J ends were trimmed by 5 bases and 2 bases, with 19 bases remaining between them. Germline CDR1 and CDR2: SGHTA and FQGTGA. CDR3 loop: CASSPHMRGGAGNTIYF. In DNA form, the CDR3 reads TGTGCCAGCAGCCCTCATATGCGTGGCGGGGCTGGAAACACCATATATTTT.

The chain couples TRBV6-5 to TRBJ2-7; D is perhaps TRBD2 (6 bases). This CDR3 comprises 15 residues. Trimming took 5 bases from V and 3 from J, leaving 17 bases between them. CDR1 is MNHEY, CDR2 SVGAGI, per germline. This CDR3 is CASSPSPSAYYEQYF. In DNA form, the CDR3 reads TGTGCCAGCAGTCCTAGTCCTAGCGCCTACTACGAGCAGTACTTC.

The chain joins TRBV2 to TRBJ2-3; 9 nucleotides line up with TRBD2. The CDR3 contains 17 residues. V trimming: 3 bases; J trimming: 5 bases; junction bases outside the gene matches: 12. CDR1 and CDR2 from the germline V gene are SNHLY and FYNNEI. The CDR3 DNA reads TGTGCCAGCAGTGACGAGAAGCGGGGGGCGGGGGGAGATACGCAGTATTTT. Protein sequence: CASSDEKRGAGGDTQYF.

The rearrangement joins TRBV9 to TRBJ1-3; no reliable D call. The V and J ends lost 8 bases and 2 bases respectively, with 5 bases between them. CDR1 is SGDLS, CDR2 YYNGEE, per germline. The CDR3 has 11 amino acids. The CDR3 nucleotides read TGTGCCAGTCAAACTGGAAACACCATATATTTT. It encodes CASQTGNTIYF.

The CDR3 region is CAISGTGTTEAFF. CDR3 sequence (DNA): TGTGCCATCAGCGGAACAGGGACCACTGAAGCTTTCTTT. The genes are TRBV10-3 and TRBJ1-1; maybe TRBD1 (6 bases). This CDR3 has 13 amino acids. V was trimmed by 6 bases and J by 4 bases, leaving 12 bases between them. In germline, CDR1 is ENHRY, CDR2 SYGVKD.

This sequence joins TRBV4-2 and TRBJ2-7, with D tentatively TRBD1 (5 bases). The CDR3 consists of 14 residues. Trimming cost V 3 bases and J 3 bases, with 12 bases left between them. CDR1 LGHNA and CDR2 YNFKEQ come from the germline V gene. The CDR3 DNA reads TGTGCCAGCAGCCAGACAGATGAGGTCTACGAGCAGTACTTC. Translated, it gives CASSQTDEVYEQYF.